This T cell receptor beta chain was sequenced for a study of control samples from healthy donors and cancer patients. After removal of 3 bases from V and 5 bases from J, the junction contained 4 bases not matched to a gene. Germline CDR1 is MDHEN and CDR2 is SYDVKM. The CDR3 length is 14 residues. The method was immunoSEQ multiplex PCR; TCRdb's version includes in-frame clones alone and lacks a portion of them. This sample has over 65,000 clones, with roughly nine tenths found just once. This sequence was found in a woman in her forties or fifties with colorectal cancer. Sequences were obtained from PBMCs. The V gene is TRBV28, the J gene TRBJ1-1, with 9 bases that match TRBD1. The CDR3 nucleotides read TGTGCCAGCAGTTTGGGGACAGGGATTACTGAAGCTTTCTTT. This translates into CASSLGTGITEAFF.